The rows below give T cell receptor beta chains drawn from one sample of a study of shared clonotypes between healthy human individuals. Repertoires were generated with immunoSEQ multiplex PCR, while TCRdb's copy carries only in-frame clones and drops some. This repertoire shows around 300,000 clones, roughly 84% found once; its top ten account for roughly 17%. Sequencing used memory CD8+ T cells sorted from blood. These receptors were obtained from a young man in good health. Each CDR3 is given with its conserved first and last residue. Each record gives: CDR3 DNA, CDR3 protein, J gene, CDR3 length, clone size, V gene, D gene. The D gene is left open where the match is weak. The size field is filled for only some rows; it gives once, few, many or a size class.

cdr3_nt: TGTGCCAGCAGCCCAGCCCCGGGACTAGACCCTTACGAGCAGTACTTC
cdr3_aa: CASSPAPGLDPYEQYF
j_call: TRBJ2-7
cdr3_length: 16
clone_size: NA
v_call: TRBV7-2
d_call: TRBD2

cdr3_nt: TGTGCCAGCAGCCCCCCTGTGGGTAGCGGGATTAGTCGGGAGCTGTTTTTT
cdr3_aa: CASSPPVGSGISRELFF
j_call: TRBJ2-2
cdr3_length: 17
clone_size: NA
v_call: TRBV11-2
d_call: TRBD2

cdr3_nt: TGTGCCAGCAGCTTGGTGCTAGCGGATGAGCAGTTCTTC
cdr3_aa: CASSLVLADEQFF
j_call: TRBJ2-1
cdr3_length: 13
clone_size: few
v_call: TRBV5-6
d_call: TRBD2

cdr3_nt: TGCAGCGTGTACAGGGTTTGGTATGGCTACACCTTC
cdr3_aa: CSVYRVWYGYTF
j_call: TRBJ1-2
cdr3_length: 12
clone_size: NA
v_call: TRBV29-1
d_call: NA

cdr3_nt: TGTGCCAGCAGCCCCGGGGGGGCTCTGGGAGGCTACACCTTC
cdr3_aa: CASSPGGALGGYTF
j_call: TRBJ1-2
cdr3_length: 14
clone_size: NA
v_call: TRBV27
d_call: NA

cdr3_nt: TGTGCCAGCAGCCGCATGGGGGGGACCCAGTACTTC
cdr3_aa: CASSRMGGTQYF
j_call: TRBJ2-5
cdr3_length: 12
clone_size: NA
v_call: TRBV13
d_call: NA

cdr3_nt: TGTGCCAGCAGCGTAACCCCGACAGACGATGGCTACACCTTC
cdr3_aa: CASSVTPTDDGYTF
j_call: TRBJ1-2
cdr3_length: 14
clone_size: NA
v_call: TRBV9
d_call: NA

cdr3_nt: TGTGCCAGCAGCCAAGCCAGATCCCCCGGACAGGGGTGGAAAGAGCAGTACTTC
cdr3_aa: CASSQARSPGQGWKEQYF
j_call: TRBJ2-7
cdr3_length: 18
clone_size: NA
v_call: TRBV14
d_call: TRBD1

cdr3_nt: TGTGCCAGCAGCTTGGCGTGGAGGTCGGAGACCCAGTACTTC
cdr3_aa: CASSLAWRSETQYF
j_call: TRBJ2-5
cdr3_length: 14
clone_size: NA
v_call: TRBV5-5
d_call: NA

cdr3_nt: TGTGCCAGCAGCTTAGCGGTGGGGGTCAAAAACATTCAGTACTTC
cdr3_aa: CASSLAVGVKNIQYF
j_call: TRBJ2-4
cdr3_length: 15
clone_size: once
v_call: TRBV7-9
d_call: NA

cdr3_nt: TGTGCCAGCAGTTTTCCGGGGCCCACCGGGGAGCTGTTTTTT
cdr3_aa: CASSFPGPTGELFF
j_call: TRBJ2-2
cdr3_length: 14
clone_size: NA
v_call: TRBV6-5
d_call: NA

cdr3_nt: TGCGCCAGCAGCTATTACCCCCGGGACGCCAACAATGAGCAGTTCTTC
cdr3_aa: CASSYYPRDANNEQFF
j_call: TRBJ2-1
cdr3_length: 16
clone_size: few
v_call: TRBV4-1
d_call: NA

cdr3_nt: TGTGCCAGCAGCGAGGACAGTAACACTGAAGCTTTCTTT
cdr3_aa: CASSEDSNTEAFF
j_call: TRBJ1-1
cdr3_length: 13
clone_size: NA
v_call: TRBV5-4
d_call: NA

cdr3_nt: TGTGCCAGCAGTGATTCGAACAGGGGGTCCGGCTACACCTTC
cdr3_aa: CASSDSNRGSGYTF
j_call: TRBJ1-2
cdr3_length: 14
clone_size: NA
v_call: TRBV6-4
d_call: TRBD1

cdr3_nt: TGCGCCAGCAGCCAATTGGGACAGGGTGGAGACGAGCAGTACTTC
cdr3_aa: CASSQLGQGGDEQYF
j_call: TRBJ2-7
cdr3_length: 15
clone_size: NA
v_call: TRBV4-1
d_call: TRBD1

cdr3_nt: TGTGCCAGCAGTCCTGACAGGGTGGCCCAAGAGACCCAGTACTTC
cdr3_aa: CASSPDRVAQETQYF
j_call: TRBJ2-5
cdr3_length: 15
clone_size: once
v_call: TRBV28
d_call: TRBD1

cdr3_nt: TGCAGCGTTGACTTCCGGGGCGCAGATACGCAGTATTTT
cdr3_aa: CSVDFRGADTQYF
j_call: TRBJ2-3
cdr3_length: 13
clone_size: NA
v_call: TRBV29-1
d_call: NA

cdr3_nt: TGTGCCAGCAGCCTCCAGACAGCCTACGAGCAGTACTTC
cdr3_aa: CASSLQTAYEQYF
j_call: TRBJ2-7
cdr3_length: 13
clone_size: few
v_call: TRBV7-2
d_call: NA

cdr3_nt: TGTGCCAGCAGCCCAGCAGGTATAACTAATGAAAAACTGTTTTTT
cdr3_aa: CASSPAGITNEKLFF
j_call: TRBJ1-4
cdr3_length: 15
clone_size: NA
v_call: TRBV9
d_call: NA

cdr3_nt: TGCGCCAGCAGCCACTCGAGACTAGGGTACGAGCAGTACTTC
cdr3_aa: CASSHSRLGYEQYF
j_call: TRBJ2-7
cdr3_length: 14
clone_size: few
v_call: TRBV4-1
d_call: NA

cdr3_nt: TGCGCCAGCAGCTTGTTGCAGCATCAAGAGACCCAGTACTTC
cdr3_aa: CASSLLQHQETQYF
j_call: TRBJ2-5
cdr3_length: 14
clone_size: NA
v_call: TRBV5-1
d_call: NA

cdr3_nt: TGTGCCACCACAGGCACTAGCGGGGTAAAAGAGACCCAGTACTTC
cdr3_aa: CATTGTSGVKETQYF
j_call: TRBJ2-5
cdr3_length: 15
clone_size: NA
v_call: TRBV6-5
d_call: TRBD2